Included here is one TCR beta chain sequence, with context. Its antigen remains unknown. This entry belongs to a study of long-term antiretroviral therapy in people with HIV. The overall study: The 2015 immediate-ART recommendation was preceded by the earliest samples by about a decade.

The assay, immunoSEQ v3.0, was run at survey level. The sequencing target was 40,000-50,000 T-cell genomes per sample. Sequencing was performed with immunoSEQ multiplex PCR; in TCRdb, only in-frame clones are kept and a portion is missing. The table records roughly 28,000 clones, roughly 90% of them present only once. Whole-study findings and limits: Absence of data on ART adherence, viral resistance or therapy changes was noted.

Material: unsorted PBMCs, obtained 1.8 years after starting antiretroviral therapy. The origin of this receptor is a woman aged 18-29 years with HIV.

The CDR3 loop reads CASSSRGVPLYF. As DNA, the CDR3 is TGTGCCAGCAGCTCACGCGGGGTCCCCCTGTATTTT. This chain joins TRBV5-6 and TRBJ1-3, with D unresolved. This CDR3 is built from 12 residues. Germline loops: CDR1 SGHDT, CDR2 YYEEEE. With 3 bases removed from V and 16 bases from J, the gap between germline ends came to 17 bases.